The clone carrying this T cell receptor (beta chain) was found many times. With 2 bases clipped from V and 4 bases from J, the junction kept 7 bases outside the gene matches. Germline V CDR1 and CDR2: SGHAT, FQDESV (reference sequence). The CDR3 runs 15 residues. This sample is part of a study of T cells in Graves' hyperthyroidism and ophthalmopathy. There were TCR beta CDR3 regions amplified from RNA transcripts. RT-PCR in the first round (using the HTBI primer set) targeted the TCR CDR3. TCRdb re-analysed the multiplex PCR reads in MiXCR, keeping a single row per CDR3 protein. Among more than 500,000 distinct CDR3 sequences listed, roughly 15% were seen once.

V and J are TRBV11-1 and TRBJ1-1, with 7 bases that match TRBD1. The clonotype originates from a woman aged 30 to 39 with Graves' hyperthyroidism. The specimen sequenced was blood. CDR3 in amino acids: CASSLSGTEITEAFF. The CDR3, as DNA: TGTGCCAGCAGCTTATCCGGGACAGAAATCACTGAAGCTTTCTTT.